The 21 T cell receptor beta chains listed next were all sequenced from one sample in a study of blood T cell repertoires in COVID-19. The data were produced by immunoSEQ multiplex PCR, yet TCRdb's version contains in-frame clones alone and is incomplete. The sample has more than 25,000 clones, approximately 88% seen once. Source material: peripheral blood. The source of these receptors is a human donor in a cohort sampled during active COVID-19.

The rearrangement uses TRBV3-1 (or the pseudogene TRBV3-2) and TRBJ2-5; 12 bases line up with TRBD2. The CDR3 has 17 residues. Germline assignment: CDR1 LGHDT and CDR2 YNNKEL (reference sequence). Unmatched junction bases numbered 7, after V lost 1 base and J lost 4 bases. CDR3: CASSQVLAGGRAETQYF. The CDR3 DNA reads as TGTGCCAGCAGCCAAGTCCTAGCGGGGGGGCGGGCAGAGACCCAGTACTTC.

The V call is TRBV3-1 (or the pseudogene TRBV3-2), the J call TRBJ1-6, with 8 nucleotides matching TRBD1. The junction had 4 bases not matched to a gene; V was cut back by 4 bases and J by 5 bases. The germline gives CDR1 LGHDT, CDR2 YNNKEL (reference sequence). This CDR3 is built from 15 residues. The CDR3 sequence: CASSRTGTDNSPLHF. DNA for the CDR3: TGTGCCAGCAGCCGGACAGGGACGGATAATTCACCCCTCCACTTT.

The chain has TRBV15 and TRBJ1-2, with 12 bases lining up with TRBD1. The CDR3 covers 15 residues. Per germline, CDR1 LNHNV and CDR2 YYDKDF (reference sequence). J gave up 4 bases and V 7 bases, and 7 bases lay outside the gene matches. CDR3 region: CATTGDRGPGYGYTF. The CDR3 DNA reads TGTGCCACCACCGGGGACAGGGGGCCCGGCTATGGCTACACCTTC.

The chain employs TRBV5-1 and TRBJ2-1; TRBD2 matches 10 bases. Trimming took 2 bases from V and 7 from J; bases not matched to a gene: 9. The length of the CDR3 is 16 residues. Per the germline V gene, CDR1 is SGHRS and CDR2 is YFSETQ. CDR3 protein: CASSFEAGGRSNEQFF. The CDR3 DNA reads TGCGCCAGCAGCTTTGAAGCGGGGGGGCGTTCGAATGAGCAGTTCTTC.

The chain links TRBV18 to TRBJ1-1; perhaps TRBD1 as D (6 bases). The CDR3 extends over 15 amino acids. Per the germline V gene, CDR1 is KGHSH and CDR2 is LQKENI. The V gene lost 6 bases and the J gene lost 4 bases, with 18 bases spanning the gap. The CDR3 sequence is CASSQTDSPGTEAFF. CDR3 DNA: TGTGCCAGCTCCCAGACGGACAGCCCAGGCACTGAAGCTTTCTTT. Full variable domain (outside the CDR3, taken from reference TRBV18 and TRBJ1-1): NAGVMQNPRHLVRRRGQEARLRCSPMKGHSHVYWYRQLPEEGLKFMVYLQKENIIDESGMPKERFSAEFPKEGPSILRIQQVVRGDSAAYFCASSQTDSPGTEAFFGQGTRLTVV.

The V gene is TRBV15, the J gene TRBJ2-1; 9 bases fit TRBD1. The CDR3 consists of 14 residues. V trimming: 3 bases; J trimming: 9 bases; junction bases outside the gene matches: 6. CDR1 LNHNV and CDR2 YYDKDF come from the germline V gene (reference sequence). This chain's CDR3 is CATSRGDRETEQFF. CDR3 coding DNA: TGTGCCACCAGCAGGGGGGACAGGGAAACTGAGCAGTTCTTC.

The chain combines TRBV11-3 with TRBJ2-7; 7 bases line up with TRBD1. Unmatched junction bases numbered 9, after V lost 5 bases and J lost 2 bases. CDR3 size: 15 residues. Germline values: CDR1 SGHNT, CDR2 YENEEA. The CDR3 region has the DNA TGTGCCAGCAGCCATCAGGGGGTTGGCCCCTACGAGCAGTACTTC. Encoded protein: CASSHQGVGPYEQYF.

This sequence joins TRBV11-2 and TRBJ2-5; 7 nucleotides align to TRBD1. CDR3 length equals 14 residues. CDR1 is SGHAT and CDR2 is FQNNGV in the germline V gene. Trimming removed 3 bases from V and 1 base from J; junction bases left unmatched: 2. The CDR3, as DNA: TGTGCCAGCAGCTTCACAGGGGCCCAAGAGACCCAGTACTTC. It specifies CASSFTGAQETQYF.

V is TRBV7-2 and J is TRBJ1-4; 7 nucleotides match TRBD1. The V gene end was trimmed by 1 base and the J gene end by 8 bases; junction bases not matched to a gene: 4. CDR1 and CDR2 from the germline V gene are SGHTA and FQGNSA. The CDR3 runs to 14 residues. Here the CDR3 DNA reads TGTGCCAGCAGCTTAGGCGGGACAGACGAAAAACTGTTTTTT. This encodes CASSLGGTDEKLFF.

The chain combines TRBV4-3 with TRBJ2-5; TRBD2 matches 9 bases. V shed 0 bases, J shed 1 base, and the junction held 3 bases outside the gene matches. The germline V gene has CDR1 LGHNA and CDR2 YSLEER. This CDR3 region has 16 residues. DNA of the CDR3: TGCGCCAGCAGCCAAGATATGCGGGGGGGCCAAGAGACCCAGTACTTC. Translated, it gives CASSQDMRGGQETQYF.

The chain combines TRBV10-3 with TRBJ2-7; tentatively, D is TRBD1 (5 bases). Germline assignment: CDR1 ENHRY and CDR2 SYGVKD. Trimming removed 9 bases at V and 3 bases at J, with 12 bases between. The CDR3 extends over 12 amino acids. DNA for the CDR3: TGTGCCATAAAGGACACGAACTACGAGCAGTACTTC. This encodes CAIKDTNYEQYF.

V usage is TRBV30 and J usage is TRBJ2-1; 11 bases match TRBD1. Germline V CDR1 and CDR2: GTSNPN, SVGIG (reference sequence). The CDR3 totals 14 residues. The junction had 4 bases not matched to a gene; V was cut back by 3 bases and J by 6 bases. As DNA, the CDR3 is TGTGCCTGGAGCCGGGACAGGGGGGTCAATGAGCAGTTCTTC. As protein: CAWSRDRGVNEQFF.

This clone has only one observation. The rearrangement joins TRBV5-5 to TRBJ2-5, with 11 positions matching TRBD2. The V segment lost 1 base and the J segment 1 base; nucleotides outside the gene matches: 6. CDR3 length equals 17 residues. The germline CDR1 and CDR2 sequences are SGHKS and YYEKEE (reference sequence). CDR3 loop: CASSLPLAGGIQETQYF. The CDR3 nucleotides read TGTGCCAGCAGCTTGCCGTTAGCGGGGGGGATCCAAGAGACCCAGTACTTC.

The rearrangement links TRBV18 to TRBJ2-7; the D gene is possibly TRBD1 (5 bases). Germline CDR1 is KGHSH and CDR2 is LQKENI. The CDR3 runs 14 residues. Trimming cost V 0 bases and J 2 bases, with 8 bases left between them. The CDR3 is CASSPPDRTYEQYF. In nucleotides, the CDR3 is TGTGCCAGCTCACCACCCGACAGAACCTACGAGCAGTACTTC.

The chain uses TRBV5-1 and TRBJ2-3; no reliable D call. The length of the CDR3 is 14 residues. Germline CDR1 reads SGHRS; CDR2 reads YFSETQ. V lost 4 bases to trimming and J lost 2 bases, with 11 bases between them. The CDR3 region is CASSPPTVTDTQYF. The CDR3, as DNA: TGCGCCAGCAGCCCCCCTACGGTCACAGATACGCAGTATTTT.

This chain uses TRBV5-1 with TRBJ2-7, with 8 bases matching TRBD2. Unmatched junction bases numbered 8, after V lost 3 bases and J lost 3 bases. CDR3 length equals 15 residues. The germline V gene has CDR1 SGHRS and CDR2 YFSETQ. CDR3 in amino acids: CASSSPTSAVYEQYF. The CDR3 nucleotides are TGCGCCAGCAGCTCCCCGACTAGCGCCGTCTACGAGCAGTACTTC.

On this clone: This same CDR3 is encoded by further DNA sequences in the sample. The chain carries TRBV5-1 and TRBJ2-1, with 8 bases matching TRBD2. Germline CDR1 reads SGHRS; CDR2 reads YFSETQ. This CDR3 has 16 amino acids. With 2 bases clipped from V and 0 bases from J, the junction kept 4 bases outside the gene matches. CDR3 sequence reads: CASSLTSGSSYNEQFF. As DNA, the CDR3 is TGCGCCAGCAGCTTAACTAGCGGAAGCTCCTACAATGAGCAGTTCTTC.

This CDR3 is CASTSANYGYTF. For the CDR3, the DNA is TGTGCCAGCACCTCGGCTAACTATGGCTACACCTTC. The chain joins TRBV12-3 or TRBV12-4 to TRBJ1-2; no clear D. V dropped 7 bases and J dropped 0 bases, with 6 bases sitting between them. This CDR3 is built from 12 residues.

The genes are TRBV5-6 and TRBJ1-3; D might be TRBD1 (5 bases). Per the germline V gene, CDR1 is SGHDT and CDR2 is YYEEEE. V was pared by 1 base and J by 2 bases, with 10 bases between. The CDR3 totals 15 residues. This chain's CDR3 is CASSLRGRAGNTIYF. CDR3 coding DNA: TGTGCCAGCAGCTTGAGGGGTAGGGCTGGAAACACCATATATTTT.

The chain couples TRBV6-5 to TRBJ2-5; D may be TRBD2 (6 bases). Trimming removed 0 bases at V and 5 bases at J, with 10 bases between. CDR1 MNHEY and CDR2 SVGAGI come from the germline V gene. The CDR3 consists of 14 residues. The CDR3 reads CASSYSSGRETQYF. CDR3 nucleotides: TGTGCCAGCAGTTACTCTTCAGGGAGGGAGACCCAGTACTTC.

This clone is a singleton in its sample. This chain uses TRBV7-3 with TRBJ2-5; 11 bases map to TRBD2. Germline loops: CDR1 SGHTA, CDR2 FQGTGA. The V and J ends lost 6 bases and 2 bases, in that order; junction bases with no gene match: 5. CDR3 size: 15 residues. CDR3 bases: TGTGCCAGCAGTCAAATAGCGGGGGGGCAAGAGACCCAGTACTTC. Its translation: CASSQIAGGQETQYF.